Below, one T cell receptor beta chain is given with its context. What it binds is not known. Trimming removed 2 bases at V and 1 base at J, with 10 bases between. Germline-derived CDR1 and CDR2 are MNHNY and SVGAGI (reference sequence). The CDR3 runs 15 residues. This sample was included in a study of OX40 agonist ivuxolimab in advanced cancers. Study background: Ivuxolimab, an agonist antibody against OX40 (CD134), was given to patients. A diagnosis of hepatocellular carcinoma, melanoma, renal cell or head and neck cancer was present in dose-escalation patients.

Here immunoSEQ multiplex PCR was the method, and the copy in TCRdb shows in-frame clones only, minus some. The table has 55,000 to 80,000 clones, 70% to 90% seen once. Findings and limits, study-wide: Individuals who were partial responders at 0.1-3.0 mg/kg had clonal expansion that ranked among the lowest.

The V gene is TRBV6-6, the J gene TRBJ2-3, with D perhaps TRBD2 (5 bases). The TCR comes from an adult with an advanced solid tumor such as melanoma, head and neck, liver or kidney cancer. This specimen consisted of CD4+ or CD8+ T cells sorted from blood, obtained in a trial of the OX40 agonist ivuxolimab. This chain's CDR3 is CASSYNRGRTDTQYF. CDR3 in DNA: TGTGCCAGCAGTTACAATCGCGGGCGCACAGATACGCAGTATTTT.